This TCR beta chain is drawn from a study of T-cell memory formation after mild COVID-19. Overall study results and limits: The study found balanced CD4/CD8 in clones contracting day 15 to 85 and a CD4+ lean in later expanders. The pre-infection memory compartment contained some responding clones, suggesting cross-reactive memory joined.

Germline V gene data show CDR1 as SSHAT and CDR2 as FNYEAQ (reference sequence). This CDR3 region has 15 residues. This clonotype was detected ten times or more. Its matching antigen is unknown. Germline is not matched at one junction end, which may reflect a read error. A 5'RACE reaction primed in the constant segment made cDNA libraries of TCR alpha and TCR beta, and these carried sample barcodes and UMIs. TCRdb redid the calling of the 5' RACE reads with MiXCR, one entry per CDR3 protein. Among over 450,000 distinct CDR3 sequences listed, over 20% were seen once. This sequence joins TRBV7-7 and TRBJ2-1; D assignment may be TRBD1 or TRBD2 (5 bases each). The sample consisted of PBMCs or a T cell subset sorted from them (not recorded which). The TCR was taken from an adult woman who had mild COVID-19 (a few samples of this study predate the infection). Cell type and time point are not known. The CDR3 sequence: CASSLIAGRGDEQFF. DNA for the CDR3: TGTGCTAGCAGCTTAATTGCGGGCCGAGGGGATGAGCAGTTCTTC.